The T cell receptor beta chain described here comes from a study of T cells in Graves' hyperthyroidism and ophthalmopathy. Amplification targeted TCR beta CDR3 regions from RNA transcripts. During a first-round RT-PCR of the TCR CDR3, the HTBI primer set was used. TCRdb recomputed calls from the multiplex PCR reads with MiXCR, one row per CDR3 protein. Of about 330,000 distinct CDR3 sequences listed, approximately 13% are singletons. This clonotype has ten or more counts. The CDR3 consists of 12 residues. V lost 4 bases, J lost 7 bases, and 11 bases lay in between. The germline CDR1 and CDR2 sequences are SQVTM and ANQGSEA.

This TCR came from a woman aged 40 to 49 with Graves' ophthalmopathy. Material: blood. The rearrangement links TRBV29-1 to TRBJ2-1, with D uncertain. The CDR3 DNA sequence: TGCAGCGTTGTTAACAGACCTAATGAGCAGTTCTTC. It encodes CSVVNRPNEQFF.